Sequencing of this TCR beta chain was carried out in a study of tumor and adjacent non-tumor tissue in lung cancer. Study overall: The patients, roughly 9 men and about five women, were about 30 to 85 with stage I to III disease. On average, productive TCRbeta reads reached about 4.4 million per sample.

The length of the CDR3 is 13 residues. The germline gives CDR1 SGHRS, CDR2 YFSETQ. Trimming took 4 bases from V and 11 from J, leaving 18 bases between them. In the case of this clonotype: No conserved phenylalanine or tryptophan ends this CDR3, so it is likely a read error.

The library came from three nested PCR rounds adapted from ARM-PCR protocols. From the multiplex PCR reads, TCRdb called clonotypes with MiXCR, one entry per CDR3 protein. This table holds 200,000 to 250,000 distinct CDR3 sequences, around 71% found once. This sample's RNA came from whole unsorted tissue. The origin of this receptor is a man aged 55 to 70 with non-small cell lung cancer. The sample consisted of lung tumor tissue. The gene calls are TRBV5-1 and TRBJ1-1; D gene unclear. The DNA for the CDR3 is TGCGCCAGCAGCCCATACGGATGTACGGGGGCTTTCTCA. Protein: CASSPYGCTGAFS.